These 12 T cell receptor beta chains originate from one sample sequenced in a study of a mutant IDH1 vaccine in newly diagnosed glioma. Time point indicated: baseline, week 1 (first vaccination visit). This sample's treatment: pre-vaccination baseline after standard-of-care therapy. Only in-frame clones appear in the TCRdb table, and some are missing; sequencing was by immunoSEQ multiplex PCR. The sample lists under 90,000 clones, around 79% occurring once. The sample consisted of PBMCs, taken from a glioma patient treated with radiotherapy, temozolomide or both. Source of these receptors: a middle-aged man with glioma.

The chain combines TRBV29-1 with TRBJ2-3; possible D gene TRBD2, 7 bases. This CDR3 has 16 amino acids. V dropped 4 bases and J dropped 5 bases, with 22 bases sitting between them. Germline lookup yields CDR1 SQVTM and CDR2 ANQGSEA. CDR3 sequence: CSVADWGGALGDTQYF. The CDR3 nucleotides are TGCAGCGTTGCGGATTGGGGGGGGGCCTTGGGAGATACGCAGTATTTT.

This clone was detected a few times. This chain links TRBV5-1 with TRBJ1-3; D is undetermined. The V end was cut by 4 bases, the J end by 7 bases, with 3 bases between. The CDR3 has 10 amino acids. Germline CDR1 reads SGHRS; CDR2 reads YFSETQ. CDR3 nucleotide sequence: TGCGCCAGCAGCGCTAACACCATATATTTT. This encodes CASSANTIYF.

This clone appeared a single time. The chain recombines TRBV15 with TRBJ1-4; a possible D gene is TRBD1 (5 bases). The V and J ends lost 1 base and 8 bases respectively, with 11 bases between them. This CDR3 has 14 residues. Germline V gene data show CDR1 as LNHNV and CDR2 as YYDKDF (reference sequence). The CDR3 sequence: CATSRGTPLEKLFF. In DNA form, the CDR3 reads TGTGCCACCAGCAGAGGGACACCCCTCGAAAAACTGTTTTTT.

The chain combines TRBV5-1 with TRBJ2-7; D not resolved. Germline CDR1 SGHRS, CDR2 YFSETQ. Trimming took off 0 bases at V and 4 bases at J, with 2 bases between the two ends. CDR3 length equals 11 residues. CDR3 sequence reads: CASSLGYEQYF. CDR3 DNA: TGCGCCAGCAGCTTGGGATACGAGCAGTACTTC.

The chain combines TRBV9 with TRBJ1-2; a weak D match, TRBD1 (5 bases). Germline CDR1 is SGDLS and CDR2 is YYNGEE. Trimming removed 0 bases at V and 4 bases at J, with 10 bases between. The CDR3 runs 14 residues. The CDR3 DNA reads TGTGCCAGCAGCGTAGGGACACAATTCTATGGCTACACCTTC. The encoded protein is CASSVGTQFYGYTF.

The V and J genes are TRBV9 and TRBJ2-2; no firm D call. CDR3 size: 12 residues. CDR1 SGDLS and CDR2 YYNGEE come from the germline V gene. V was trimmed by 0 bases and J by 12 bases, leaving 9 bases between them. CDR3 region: CASSVARSQLFF. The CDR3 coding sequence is TGTGCCAGCAGCGTAGCTCGGAGTCAGCTGTTTTTT.

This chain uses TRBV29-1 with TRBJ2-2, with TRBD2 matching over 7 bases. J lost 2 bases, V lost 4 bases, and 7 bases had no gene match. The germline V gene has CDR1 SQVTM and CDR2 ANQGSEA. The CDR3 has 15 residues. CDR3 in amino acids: CSVARTRPNTGELFF. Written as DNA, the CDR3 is TGCAGCGTTGCCAGGACTAGGCCCAACACCGGGGAGCTGTTTTTT.

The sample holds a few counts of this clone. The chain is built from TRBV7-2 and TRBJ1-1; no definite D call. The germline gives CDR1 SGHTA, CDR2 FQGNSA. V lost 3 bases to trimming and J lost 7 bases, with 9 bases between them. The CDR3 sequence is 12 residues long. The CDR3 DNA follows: TGTGCCAGCAGCTTCCGCGGTAGTGAAGCTTTCTTT. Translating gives CASSFRGSEAFF. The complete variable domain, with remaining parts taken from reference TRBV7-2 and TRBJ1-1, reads GAGVSQSPSNKVTEKGKDVELRCDPISGHTALYWYRQSLGQGLEFLIYFQGNSAPDKSGLPSDRFSAERTGGSVSTLTIQRTQQEDSAVYLCASSFRGSEAFFGQGTRLTVV.

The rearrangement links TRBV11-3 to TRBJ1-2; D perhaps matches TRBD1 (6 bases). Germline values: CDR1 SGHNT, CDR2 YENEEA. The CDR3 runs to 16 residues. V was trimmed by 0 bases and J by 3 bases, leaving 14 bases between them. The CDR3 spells CASSLDQAAGDYGYTF. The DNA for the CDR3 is TGTGCCAGCAGCTTAGATCAGGCAGCAGGGGACTATGGCTACACCTTC.

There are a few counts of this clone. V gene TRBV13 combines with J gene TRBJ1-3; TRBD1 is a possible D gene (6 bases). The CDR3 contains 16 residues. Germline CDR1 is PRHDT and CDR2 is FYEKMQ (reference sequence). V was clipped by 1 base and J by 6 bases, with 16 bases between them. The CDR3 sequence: CASSLESPGDENTIYF. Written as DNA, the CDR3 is TGTGCCAGCAGCTTAGAGTCTCCAGGGGACGAAAACACCATATATTTT. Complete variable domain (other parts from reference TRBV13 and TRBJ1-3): AAGVIQSPRHLIKEKRETATLKCYPIPRHDTVYWYQQGPGQDPQFLISFYEKMQSDKGSIPDRFSAQQFSDYHSELNMSSLELGDSALYFCASSLESPGDENTIYFGEGSWLTVV.

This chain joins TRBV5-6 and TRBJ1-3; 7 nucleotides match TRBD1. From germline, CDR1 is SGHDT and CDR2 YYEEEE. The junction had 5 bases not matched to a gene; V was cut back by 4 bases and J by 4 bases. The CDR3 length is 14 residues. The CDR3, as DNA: TGTGCCAGCAGCCCGGGACAGTTGGGAAACACCATATATTTT. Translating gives CASSPGQLGNTIYF.

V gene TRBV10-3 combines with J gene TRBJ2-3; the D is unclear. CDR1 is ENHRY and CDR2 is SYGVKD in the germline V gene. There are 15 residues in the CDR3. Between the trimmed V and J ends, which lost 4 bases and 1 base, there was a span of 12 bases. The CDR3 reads CAISGHSSGTDTQYF. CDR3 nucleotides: TGTGCCATCAGTGGACACAGCTCTGGCACAGATACGCAGTATTTT.